These 21 T cell receptor beta chains came from one sample sequenced in a study of T cell clonotyping in hematopoietic cell transplantation. Here immunoSEQ multiplex PCR was the method, and the copy in TCRdb shows in-frame clones only, minus some. This sample has some 11,000 clones, with around 45% found just once. The specimen was PBMCs, collected 30 days after allogeneic stem cell transplant. Every receptor here comes from a male patient between 45 and 60 years old who had an allogeneic stem cell transplant from an unrelated donor, so the T cells may come from the graft donor. Some clones in this sample may be carry-over from other donors' samples.

The chain uses TRBV9 and TRBJ2-3; 11 bases align to TRBD2. Germline V CDR1 and CDR2: SGDLS, YYNGEE. Trimming at V came to 3 bases and at J to 3 bases, leaving 6 bases not matched to a gene. The CDR3 contains 16 residues. CDR3 nucleotides: TGTGCCAGCAGCGCATCAATAGCGGGAGGGACAGATACGCAGTATTTT. The encoded protein is CASSASIAGGTDTQYF.

This chain links TRBV5-6 with TRBJ2-7; a weak D match, TRBD1 (6 bases). V gave up 4 bases and J gave up 1 base, with 12 bases separating them. The V gene's germline CDR1 is SGHDT and CDR2 YYEEEE. This CDR3 has 14 residues. The CDR3 spells CASSGQLVSYEQYF. The CDR3 bases are TGTGCCAGCAGCGGACAGCTAGTATCCTACGAGCAGTACTTC.

This clone was counted once. For the CDR3, the DNA is TGCGCCAGCAGCTCGGGACAGTCATGGGATGAAGCTTTCTTT. Translating gives CASSSGQSWDEAFF. The chain employs TRBV5-1 and TRBJ1-1, with 7 bases aligning to TRBD1. Germline V lookup: CDR1 SGHRS, CDR2 YFSETQ. The CDR3 length is 14 residues. V lost 3 bases, J lost 7 bases, and 9 bases stayed unmatched.

V gene TRBV29-1 combines with J gene TRBJ1-5, with D tentatively TRBD1 (5 bases). Trimming removed 6 bases from V and 1 base from J, with 7 bases in between. CDR1 and CDR2 from the germline V gene are SQVTM and ANQGSEA. This CDR3 contains 12 residues. The CDR3 loop is CSVQESNQPQHF. DNA for the CDR3: TGCAGCGTACAGGAAAGCAATCAGCCCCAGCATTTT.

This clone was seen a handful of times. The J gene is TRBJ1-2, the V gene TRBV15; 8 bases match TRBD1. The junction had 7 bases not matched to a gene; V was cut back by 5 bases and J by 8 bases. Per germline, CDR1 LNHNV and CDR2 YYDKDF (reference sequence). The CDR3 length is 13 residues. The CDR3 nucleotides read TGTGCCACCAGCTCCCGGACAGGGCAGGGCTACACCTTC. This codes for CATSSRTGQGYTF.

This clone showed up just once. The chain couples TRBV6-6 to TRBJ1-2; D gene ambiguous. CDR1 is MNHNY and CDR2 is SVGAGI in the germline V gene (reference sequence). The CDR3 is 15 residues long. CDR3 sequence reads: CASGRPSGNSYGYTF. The CDR3 DNA reads TGTGCTTCGGGTCGGCCTTCGGGCAACTCCTATGGCTACACCTTC.

This chain connects TRBV19 to TRBJ2-7; no firm D call. Germline values: CDR1 LNHDA, CDR2 SQIVND (reference sequence). V dropped 6 bases and J dropped 0 bases, with 9 bases sitting between them. This CDR3 spans 13 amino acids. The chain's CDR3 is CASRDTLSYEQYF. The CDR3 region has the DNA TGTGCCAGTAGAGATACTCTCTCCTACGAGCAGTACTTC.

The chain has TRBV4-3 and TRBJ2-1, with 7 bases lining up with TRBD2. V was clipped by 2 bases and J by 7 bases; unmatched bases: 5. Germline CDR1 and CDR2: LGHNA and YSLEER. This CDR3 has 14 residues. The CDR3 region is CASSQRGSLNEQFF. The CDR3 DNA is TGCGCCAGCAGCCAACGCGGGAGTTTGAATGAGCAGTTCTTC.

This clone ranks as medium-sized. This rearrangement joins TRBV7-3 to TRBJ2-5; 9 nucleotides match TRBD2. Germline CDR1 is SGHTA and CDR2 is FQGTGA. The CDR3 sequence is 15 residues long. Germline trimming cut 4 bases from V and 2 bases from J; bases unmatched to any gene: 5. CDR3 residues: CASSSAGGRQETQYF. CDR3 coding DNA: TGTGCCAGCAGCTCCGCGGGGGGGAGGCAAGAGACCCAGTACTTC.

This clone was seen a handful of times. The chain recombines TRBV30 with TRBJ1-2; D gene unclear. V lost 0 bases to trimming and J lost 4 bases, with 15 bases between them. Germline assignment: CDR1 GTSNPN and CDR2 SVGIG (reference sequence). The CDR3 is 15 residues long. CDR3 nucleotide sequence: TGTGCCTGGAGTGTACACGGGCAGGTCGTCTATGGCTACACCTTC. Translation gives CAWSVHGQVVYGYTF. Full variable domain (missing parts from reference TRBV30 and TRBJ1-2): SQTIHQWPATLVQPVGSPLSLECTVEGTSNPNLYWYRQAAGRGLQLLFYSVGIGQISSEVPQNLSASRPQDRQFILSSKKLLLSDSGFYLCAWSVHGQVVYGYTFGSGTRLTVV.

This clone has just a few counts. The chain carries TRBV7-3 and TRBJ1-1, with a possible D match to TRBD1 (5 bases). This CDR3 region has 13 residues. The V gene's germline CDR1 is SGHTA and CDR2 FQGTGA. Trimming shortened V by 3 bases and J by 6 bases, and 11 bases separated the two germline ends. The CDR3 bases are TGTGCCAGCAGCTTGGGGGTGCGCGCTGAAGCTTTCTTT. It yields the protein CASSLGVRAEAFF.

For the CDR3, the DNA is TGTGCCTGGATTCTCCGTGGGGGAAACACTGAAGCTTTCTTT. It specifies CAWILRGGNTEAFF. The genes are TRBV30 and TRBJ1-1; possibly TRBD1 for D (5 bases). This CDR3 has 14 residues. The germline gives CDR1 GTSNPN, CDR2 SVGIG (reference sequence). V shed 4 bases and J shed 2 bases, with 14 bases lying between them.

This clone has a handful of counts. Because it lacks the conserved phenylalanine or tryptophan at the end, this CDR3 is likely a read error. The rearrangement links TRBV11-2 to TRBJ1-2, with a possible D match to TRBD1 (5 bases). V was shortened by 5 bases and J by 5 bases, with 12 bases between the two germline ends. The CDR3 is made up of 13 amino acids. Germline CDR1 reads SGHAT; CDR2 reads FQNNGV. The DNA for the CDR3 is TGTGCCAGCAGCCCGCCGGGACGGTATGGCTACACCCTC. It yields the protein CASSPPGRYGYTL.

Only a few counts were recorded for this clone. The V gene is TRBV19, the J gene TRBJ2-5; no clear D gene. The germline CDR1 and CDR2 sequences are LNHDA and SQIVND (reference sequence). This CDR3 spans 13 amino acids. V lost 3 bases, J lost 1 base, and 6 bases lay in between. The CDR3 DNA follows: TGTGCCAGTAGTATGCAGGCCCAAGAGACCCAGTACTTC. It yields the protein CASSMQAQETQYF. Complete variable domain (other parts from reference TRBV19 and TRBJ2-5): DGGITQSPKYLFRKEGQNVTLSCEQNLNHDAMYWYRQDPGQGLRLIYYSQIVNDFQKGDIAEGYSVSREKKESFPLTVTSAQKNPTAFYLCASSMQAQETQYFGPGTRLLVL.

This clone has more than one count but fewer than ten. The J gene is TRBJ2-7, the V gene TRBV7-2; the match to TRBD2 covers 11 bases. Germline CDR1 and CDR2: SGHTA and FQGNSA. V shed 5 bases, J shed 0 bases, and the junction held 6 bases outside the gene matches. The CDR3 has 16 residues. The CDR3 region is CASSKRLAGSSYEQYF. Written as DNA, the CDR3 is TGTGCCAGCAGCAAAAGACTAGCGGGATCCTCCTACGAGCAGTACTTC.

This chain uses TRBV25-1 with TRBJ1-1; TRBD1 is a possible D gene (6 bases). V lost 5 bases and J 3 bases, leaving 16 bases between the germline ends. Germline CDR1 reads MGHDK; CDR2 reads SYGVNS. CDR3 size: 15 residues. CDR3 sequence reads: CASSTWDTQYTEAFF. CDR3 coding DNA: TGTGCCAGCAGTACCTGGGACACCCAATACACTGAAGCTTTCTTT.

This clone was seen only a few times. V is TRBV14 and J is TRBJ1-1; D remains unclear. Deletions cut 0 bases from V and 2 bases from J, with 22 bases between. CDR3 length: 19 amino acids. CDR1 and CDR2 from the germline V gene are SGHDN and FVKESK. The CDR3 sequence: CASSQEHFPRGGKNTEAFF. CDR3 coding DNA: TGTGCCAGCAGCCAAGAGCATTTCCCCCGGGGAGGGAAAAACACTGAAGCTTTCTTT.

This chain joins TRBV4-1 and TRBJ2-7, with D possibly being TRBD1 (6 bases). V dropped 3 bases and J dropped 5 bases, with 8 bases sitting between them. CDR3 length: 12 residues. CDR1 MGHRA and CDR2 YSYEKL come from the germline V gene. The CDR3, as DNA: TGCGCCAGCAGCCACTCAGGGGACGAGCAGTACTTC. Translation gives CASSHSGDEQYF.

The chain couples TRBV30 to TRBJ2-3; the match to TRBD1 covers 9 bases. Trimming cost V 1 base and J 6 bases; bases outside gene matches: 14. The CDR3 is 17 residues long. Germline lookup yields CDR1 GTSNPN and CDR2 SVGIG (reference sequence). In DNA, the CDR3 is TGTGCCTGGAGTGGATTGGGAGACAGGGGGGTTGGCGATACGCAGTATTTT. Its translation: CAWSGLGDRGVGDTQYF.

This clone was detected only a few times. The chain joins TRBV11-3 to TRBJ2-7, with 9 nucleotides matching TRBD2. The germline V gene has CDR1 SGHNT and CDR2 YENEEA. The CDR3 length is 14 residues. The junction had 7 bases not matched to a gene; V was cut back by 5 bases and J by 5 bases. The CDR3 spells CASSPGLASHEQYF. CDR3 DNA sequence: TGTGCCAGCAGCCCCGGACTAGCGTCCCACGAGCAGTACTTC.

This clone ranks as medium-sized. The CDR3 DNA sequence: TGTGCCAGCAGCTGGGGACAGAACTATGGCTACACCTTC. Amino acids: CASSWGQNYGYTF. The chain combines TRBV5-6 with TRBJ1-2, with TRBD1 matching over 7 bases. CDR3 length equals 13 residues. With 3 bases clipped from V and 2 bases from J, the junction kept 1 base outside the gene matches. Per germline, CDR1 SGHDT and CDR2 YYEEEE.